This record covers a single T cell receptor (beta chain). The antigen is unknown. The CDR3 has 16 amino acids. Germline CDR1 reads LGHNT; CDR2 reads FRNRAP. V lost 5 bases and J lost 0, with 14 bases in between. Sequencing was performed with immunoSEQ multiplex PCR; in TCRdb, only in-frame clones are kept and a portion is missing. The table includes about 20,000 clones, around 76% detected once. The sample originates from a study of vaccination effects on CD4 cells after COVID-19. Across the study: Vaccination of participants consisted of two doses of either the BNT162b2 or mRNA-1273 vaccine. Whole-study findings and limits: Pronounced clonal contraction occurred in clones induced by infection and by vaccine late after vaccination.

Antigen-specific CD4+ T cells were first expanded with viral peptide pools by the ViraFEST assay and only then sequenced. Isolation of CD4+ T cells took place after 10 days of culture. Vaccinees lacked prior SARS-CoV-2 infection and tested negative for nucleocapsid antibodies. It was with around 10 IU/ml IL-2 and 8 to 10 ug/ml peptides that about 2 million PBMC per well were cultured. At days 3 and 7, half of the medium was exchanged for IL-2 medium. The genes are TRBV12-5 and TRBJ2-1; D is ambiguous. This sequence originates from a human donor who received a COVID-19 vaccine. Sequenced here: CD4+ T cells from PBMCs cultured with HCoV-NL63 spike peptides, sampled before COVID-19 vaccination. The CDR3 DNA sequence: TGTGCTAGTGGTAGACATTTTGCTAGCTCCTACAATGAGCAGTTCTTC. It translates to CASGRHFASSYNEQFF.